This record covers a single T cell receptor (beta chain). The sample holds many counts of this clonotype. No antigen is known for it. It has no much larger one-base neighbor in the sample; base qualities were not kept. The study was a case-control design nested within a healthcare worker cohort in London, UK, with weekly nasopharyngeal swab PCR tests and blood sampling. Healthcare workers were recruited between 23 and 31 March 2020, during the week of the UK lockdown, and were followed weekly for up to about 15 weeks. Library construction relied on 5' RACE. Sequencing used a NextSeq 500. Unique molecular identifiers were attached to individual cDNA molecules in the TCR library protocol so that sequencing error and PCR bias could be corrected. Both TCR alpha and beta chains were sequenced, and tight co-correlation was observed between alpha and beta sequence abundances in each sample. On the authors' methods: Decombinator V4 was used to annotate the V gene, J gene and CDR3 of the TCR sequences. Expanded TCRs were defined as changing significantly between any two time points under a Poisson model with p below 0.0001. Abundances of TCRs were expressed as counts per million after normalisation to the total number of TCRs sequenced in each sample. MAIT TCRs were defined by TRAV1-2 paired with TRAJ12, TRAJ20 or TRAJ33, and iNKT TCRs by TRAV10 paired with TRAJ18. VDJdb, accessed 1 November 2021, was searched for CMV, EBV and SARS-CoV-2 annotated TCRs, excluding TCRs annotated for multiple antigens. In TCRdb, the public reads were trimmed at Q25 with fastp and aligned with MiXCR, with productive beta chains retained. CDR3 protein sequences are deduplicated, and each keeps its most common genes and DNA. Clone size and V and J calls follow TCRdb, not the original study. The sample profile shows some 97,000 distinct CDR3 sequences; approximately 10% of them were found once. In total, the top ten clones hold 4.7% of the sample.

At the junction V is shortened by 0 bases and J by 2 bases, with 8 bases in between. The CDR3 has 14 amino acids, counting the end cysteine and phenylalanine. Only CDR3 DNA is held: 42 bases, read in frame from base 1. CDR1 DFQATT and CDR2 SNEGSKA were looked up in the germline V gene (reference sequence). This entry is derived from a study of early T cells in non-severe SARS-CoV-2 infection listed by TCRdb under 2021. Background on the whole study: Because TCR sequencing was done on bulk RNA from unsorted whole blood, the alpha and beta chains could not be paired. Broad study findings and their caveats: Matching against VDJdb was skewed toward anti-spike CD8 responses, likely underestimated virus-specific expansions, and missed private and CD4 specificities.

Specimen: whole blood, collected at baseline. This chain is built from TRBV20-1 and TRBJ1-5, and perhaps TRBD1 as D gene, on 5 matching bases. The sequence derives from an adult who was a healthcare worker with PCR-confirmed SARS-CoV-2 infection or an uninfected control (not recorded which). For the CDR3, the sequence is CSARDETGNQPQHF. The sequenced DNA: TGCAGTGCTAGAGATGAGACAGGCAATCAGCCCCAGCATTTT.